Below, 14 T cell receptor beta chains from the same sample are listed, as sequenced in a study of blood T cell repertoires in COVID-19. Assay: immunoSEQ multiplex PCR; the TCRdb copy retains only in-frame clones and omits some. The table records over 200,000 clones, about 68% of them present only once. Sequencing was carried out using peripheral blood. These receptors were obtained from an elderly woman with acute or convalescent COVID-19.

The chain employs TRBV18 and TRBJ1-1, with 8 bases identical to TRBD1. This CDR3 is built from 17 residues. The germline CDR1 and CDR2 sequences are KGHSH and LQKENI. Unmatched junction bases numbered 8, after V lost 1 base and J lost 1 base. CDR3: CASSPQGRGRGNTEAFF. CDR3 nucleotides: TGTGCCAGCTCACCACAGGGCAGGGGGCGCGGGAACACTGAAGCTTTCTTT.

This clone is a singleton in its sample. The chain carries TRBV9 and TRBJ1-2; D gene uncertain. Germline CDR1 is SGDLS and CDR2 is YYNGEE. The CDR3 contains 12 residues. V lost 4 bases to trimming and J lost 5 bases, with 9 bases between them. The CDR3 is CASSTTGYGYTF. The CDR3 coding sequence is TGTGCCAGCAGCACGACGGGGTATGGCTACACCTTC.

This chain joins TRBV7-9 and TRBJ2-1; 7 nucleotides match TRBD2. The CDR3 consists of 15 residues. Trimming cost V 5 bases and J 4 bases; bases outside gene matches: 8. Germline values: CDR1 SEHNR, CDR2 FQNEAQ (reference sequence). Here the CDR3 reads CASSLGLPGYNEQFF. The CDR3 region has the DNA TGTGCCAGCAGCCTGGGACTACCAGGGTACAATGAGCAGTTCTTC. The variable domain in full, with the rest retrieved from reference TRBV7-9 and TRBJ2-1, is DTGVSQNPRHKITKRGQNVTFRCDPISEHNRLYWYRQTLGQGPEFLTYFQNEAQLEKSRLLSDRFSAERPKGSFSTLEIQRTEQGDSAMYLCASSLGLPGYNEQFFGPGTRLTVL.

The chain couples TRBV7-9 to TRBJ2-1, with a possible D match to TRBD2 (5 bases). The germline V and J ends were trimmed by 5 bases and 8 bases, with 19 bases remaining between them. Germline V gene lookup returns CDR1 SEHNR and CDR2 FQNEAQ (reference sequence). The CDR3 runs to 15 residues. The DNA of the CDR3 is TGTGCCAGCAGCCAAGAGGCTAGCAAGGTTCATGAGCAGTTCTTC. Translation: CASSQEASKVHEQFF.

The V gene is TRBV10-1, the J gene TRBJ2-1; TRBD1 agrees at 7 bases. Germline CDR1 and CDR2: WNHNN and SYGVQD (reference sequence). This CDR3 has 13 residues. J gave up 3 bases and V 6 bases, and 2 bases lay outside the gene matches. CDR3 sequence: CASSRDSYNEQFF. The CDR3 DNA sequence: TGCGCCAGCAGCCGGGACAGCTACAATGAGCAGTTCTTC.

This rearrangement joins TRBV7-9 to TRBJ2-4, with D unresolved. Trimming left V 1 base short and J 5 bases short, with 9 bases between. The germline gives CDR1 SEHNR, CDR2 FQNEAQ (reference sequence). The CDR3 covers 14 residues. CDR3 sequence reads: CASSLEVGQNIQYF. CDR3 in DNA: TGTGCCAGCAGCTTAGAAGTTGGCCAAAACATTCAGTACTTC.

This rearrangement joins TRBV19 to TRBJ1-1; unclear D gene. Germline V gene sequence: CDR1 LNHDA, CDR2 SQIVND (reference sequence). The V gene lost 5 bases and the J gene lost 9 bases, with 10 bases spanning the gap. The CDR3 is made up of 11 amino acids. DNA for the CDR3: TGTGCCAGTAGTGACACCTCTAAAGCTTTCTTT. Amino acid sequence: CASSDTSKAFF.

CDR3 in DNA: TGTGCCAGCTCAATAAATCGACAGGGCCTCATGAACACTGAAGCTTTCTTT. It yields the protein CASSINRQGLMNTEAFF. This sequence joins TRBV18 and TRBJ1-1, with TRBD1 matching over 7 bases. The V gene end was trimmed by 5 bases and the J gene end by 0 bases; junction bases not matched to a gene: 12. Germline V CDR1 and CDR2: KGHSH, LQKENI. This CDR3 region has 17 residues.

This sequence joins TRBV7-2 and TRBJ2-4, with TRBD1 matching 9 bases. CDR1 is SGHTA, CDR2 FQGNSA, per germline. The V segment lost 3 bases and the J segment 8 bases; nucleotides outside the gene matches: 8. The CDR3 has 15 residues. The DNA for the CDR3 is TGTGCCAGCAGCTTTTCAGGGACAGGGAGGTACATTCAGTACTTC. It yields the protein CASSFSGTGRYIQYF. Combining the CDR3 with reference TRBV7-2 and TRBJ2-4 gives the whole variable domain GAGVSQSPSNKVTEKGKDVELRCDPISGHTALYWYRQSLGQGLEFLIYFQGNSAPDKSGLPSDRFSAERTGGSVSTLTIQRTQQEDSAVYLCASSFSGTGRYIQYFGAGTRLSVL.

The chain has TRBV5-5 and TRBJ2-7; no firm D call. The CDR3 runs 14 residues. Germline V gives CDR1 SGHKS, CDR2 YYEKEE (reference sequence). V was shortened by 0 bases and J by 0 bases, with 7 bases between the two germline ends. CDR3 coding DNA: TGTGCCAGCAGCTTGGCCCCAGGCTCCTACGAGCAGTACTTC. This translates into CASSLAPGSYEQYF.

This sequence joins TRBV12-5 and TRBJ2-1; TRBD2 might be the D (5 bases). Germline V gives CDR1 LGHNT, CDR2 FRNRAP. V shed 7 bases and J shed 6 bases, with 25 bases lying between them. The CDR3 extends over 17 amino acids. CDR3 nucleotide sequence: TGTGCTAGTGCCCTCCCCGGCCGGTGGGATGGACTCAATGAGCAGTTCTTC. Translated, it gives CASALPGRWDGLNEQFF.

This clone was seen many times. The genes are TRBV7-9 and TRBJ2-7, with a weak D call TRBD2 (5 bases). Germline-derived CDR1 and CDR2 are SEHNR and FQNEAQ (reference sequence). The length of the CDR3 is 12 residues. The V end lost 0 bases, the J end lost 6 bases, and 6 bases lay between the germline ends. CDR3 in amino acids: CASSLAAGEQYF. The CDR3 DNA follows: TGTGCCAGCAGCTTAGCGGCGGGCGAGCAGTACTTC.

V gene TRBV28 combines with J gene TRBJ2-7; 7 bases match TRBD1. CDR1 is MDHEN, CDR2 SYDVKM, per germline. V was pared by 2 bases and J by 6 bases, with 10 bases of the junction left unmatched. The CDR3 is 15 amino acids. For the CDR3, the DNA is TGTGCCAGCAGTTTACCGACAGGGAGCGACGGCGAGCAGTACTTC. Its protein is CASSLPTGSDGEQYF.

As concerns this clone: Other nucleotide sequences in the sample specify the same CDR3. The V and J genes are TRBV6-5 and TRBJ1-3, with TRBD1 identical over 10 bases. This CDR3 is built from 15 residues. V was clipped by 2 bases and J by 2 bases; unmatched bases: 0. The germline V gene has CDR1 MNHEY and CDR2 SVGAGI. In DNA form, the CDR3 reads TGTGCCAGCAGTTACGACAGGGGGCCTGGAAACACCATATATTTT. Protein product: CASSYDRGPGNTIYF.